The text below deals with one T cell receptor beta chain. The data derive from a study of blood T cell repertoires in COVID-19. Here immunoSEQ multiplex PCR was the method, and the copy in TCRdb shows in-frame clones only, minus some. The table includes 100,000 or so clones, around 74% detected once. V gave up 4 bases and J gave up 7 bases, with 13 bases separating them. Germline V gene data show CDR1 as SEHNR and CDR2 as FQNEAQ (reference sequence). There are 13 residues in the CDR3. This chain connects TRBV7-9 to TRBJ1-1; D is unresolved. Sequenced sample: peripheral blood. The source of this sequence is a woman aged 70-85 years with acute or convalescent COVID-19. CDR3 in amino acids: CASSSGRDVEAFF. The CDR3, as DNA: TGTGCCAGCAGCTCTGGGCGTGATGTTGAAGCTTTCTTT.